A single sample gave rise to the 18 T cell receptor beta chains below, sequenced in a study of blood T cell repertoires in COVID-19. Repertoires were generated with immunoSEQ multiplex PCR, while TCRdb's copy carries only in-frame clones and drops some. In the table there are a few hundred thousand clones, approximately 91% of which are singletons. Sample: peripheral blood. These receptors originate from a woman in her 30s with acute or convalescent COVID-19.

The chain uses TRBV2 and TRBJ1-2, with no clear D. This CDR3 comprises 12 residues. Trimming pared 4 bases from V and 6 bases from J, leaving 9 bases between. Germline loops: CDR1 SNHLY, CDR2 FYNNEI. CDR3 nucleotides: TGTGCCAGCAGTGTCGGAGGAGATGGCTACACCTTC. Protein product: CASSVGGDGYTF.

As DNA, the CDR3 is TGTGCCAGTAGTCCGGGACTGGGCACCGGGGAGCTGTTTTTT. Encoded protein: CASSPGLGTGELFF. The rearrangement joins TRBV19 to TRBJ2-2, with D maybe TRBD2 (6 bases). V lost 5 bases to trimming and J lost 4 bases, with 11 bases between them. The V gene's germline CDR1 is LNHDA and CDR2 SQIVND (reference sequence). CDR3 size: 14 residues.

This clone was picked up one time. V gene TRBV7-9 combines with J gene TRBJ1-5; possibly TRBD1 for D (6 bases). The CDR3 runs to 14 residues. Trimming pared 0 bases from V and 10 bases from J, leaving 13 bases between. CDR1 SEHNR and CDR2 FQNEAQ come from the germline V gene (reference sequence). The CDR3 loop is CASSLADSLIPQHF. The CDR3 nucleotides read TGTGCCAGCAGCTTAGCGGACAGCCTGATACCCCAGCATTTT.

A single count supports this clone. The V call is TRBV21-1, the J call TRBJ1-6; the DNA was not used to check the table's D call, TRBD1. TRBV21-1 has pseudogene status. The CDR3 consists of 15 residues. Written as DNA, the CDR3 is TGTGCCAGCAGCAAAGCCAGGGCCCCTAATTCACCCCTCCACTTT. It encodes CASSKARAPNSPLHF.

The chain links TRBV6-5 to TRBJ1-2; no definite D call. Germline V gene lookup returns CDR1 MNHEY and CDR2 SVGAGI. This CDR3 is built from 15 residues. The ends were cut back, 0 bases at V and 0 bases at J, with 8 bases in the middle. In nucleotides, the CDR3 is TGTGCCAGCAGTTACTCGGGCACATCTAACTATGGCTACACCTTC. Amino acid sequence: CASSYSGTSNYGYTF.

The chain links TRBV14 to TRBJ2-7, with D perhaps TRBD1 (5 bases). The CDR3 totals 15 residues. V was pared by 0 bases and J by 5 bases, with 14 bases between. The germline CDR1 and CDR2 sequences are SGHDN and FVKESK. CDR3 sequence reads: CASSQDPGQGHEQYF. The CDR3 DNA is TGTGCCAGCAGCCAAGATCCCGGGCAGGGCCACGAGCAGTACTTC.

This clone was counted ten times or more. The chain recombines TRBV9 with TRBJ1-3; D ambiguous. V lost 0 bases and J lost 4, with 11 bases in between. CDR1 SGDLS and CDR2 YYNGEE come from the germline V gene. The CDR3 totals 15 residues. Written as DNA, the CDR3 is TGTGCCAGCAGCGTAGGAGGGTCAACAGGAAACACCATATATTTT. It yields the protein CASSVGGSTGNTIYF.

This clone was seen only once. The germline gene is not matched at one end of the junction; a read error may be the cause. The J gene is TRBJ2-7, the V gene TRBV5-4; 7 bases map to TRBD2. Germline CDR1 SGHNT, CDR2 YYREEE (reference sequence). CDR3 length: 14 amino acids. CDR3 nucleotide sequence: TGTGCCAGCAGCGGTGGACTAGACTCCCACGAGCAGTACTTC. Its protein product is CASSGGLDSHEQYF.

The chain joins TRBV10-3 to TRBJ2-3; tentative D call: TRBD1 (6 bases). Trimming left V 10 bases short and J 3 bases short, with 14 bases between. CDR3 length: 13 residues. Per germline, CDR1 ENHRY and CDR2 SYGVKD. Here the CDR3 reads CATSRGGTDTQYF. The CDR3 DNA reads TGTGCCACCAGCAGGGGCGGGACAGATACGCAGTATTTT.

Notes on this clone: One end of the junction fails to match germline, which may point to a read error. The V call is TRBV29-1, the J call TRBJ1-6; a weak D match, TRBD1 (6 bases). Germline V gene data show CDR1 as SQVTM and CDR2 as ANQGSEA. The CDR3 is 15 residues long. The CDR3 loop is CSVRTDLSYNSPLHF. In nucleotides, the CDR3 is TGCAGCGTACGGACAGACCTCTCCTATAACTCACCCCTCCACTTT.

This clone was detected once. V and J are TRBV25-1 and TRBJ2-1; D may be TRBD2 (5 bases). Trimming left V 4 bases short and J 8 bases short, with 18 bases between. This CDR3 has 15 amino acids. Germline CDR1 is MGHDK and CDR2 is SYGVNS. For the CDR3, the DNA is TGTGCCAGCAGTGCGACTAATACCGTCGGGCATGAGCAGTTCTTC. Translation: CASSATNTVGHEQFF. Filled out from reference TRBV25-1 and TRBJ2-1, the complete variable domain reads EADIYQTPRYLVIGTGKKITLECSQTMGHDKMYWYQQDPGMELHLIHYSYGVNSTEKGDLSSESTVSRIRTEHFPLTLESARPSHTSQYLCASSATNTVGHEQFFGPGTRLTVL.

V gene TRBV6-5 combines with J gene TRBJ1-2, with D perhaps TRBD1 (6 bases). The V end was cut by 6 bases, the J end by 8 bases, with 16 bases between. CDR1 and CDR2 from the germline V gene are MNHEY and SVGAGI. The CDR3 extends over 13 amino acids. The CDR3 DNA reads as TGTGCCAGCAGCATCAAAGGGGGGGGCGGCTACACCTTC. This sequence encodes CASSIKGGGGYTF.

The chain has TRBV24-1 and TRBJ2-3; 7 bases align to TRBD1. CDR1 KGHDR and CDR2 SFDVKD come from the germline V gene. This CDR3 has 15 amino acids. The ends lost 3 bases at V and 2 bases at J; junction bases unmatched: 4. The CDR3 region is CATSDPGTATDTQYF. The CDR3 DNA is TGTGCCACCAGTGATCCGGGGACAGCCACAGATACGCAGTATTTT.

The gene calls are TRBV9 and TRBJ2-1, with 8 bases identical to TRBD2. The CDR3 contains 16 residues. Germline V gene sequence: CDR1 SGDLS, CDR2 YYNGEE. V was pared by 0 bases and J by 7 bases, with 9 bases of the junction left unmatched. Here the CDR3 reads CASSVVDGRAGNEQFF. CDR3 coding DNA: TGTGCCAGCAGCGTAGTCGACGGGAGGGCCGGAAATGAGCAGTTCTTC.

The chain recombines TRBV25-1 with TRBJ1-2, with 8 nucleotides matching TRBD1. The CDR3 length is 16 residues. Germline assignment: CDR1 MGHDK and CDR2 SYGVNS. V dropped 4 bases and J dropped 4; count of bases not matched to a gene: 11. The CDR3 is CASSVTRQGMGYGYTF. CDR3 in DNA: TGTGCCAGCAGTGTAACAAGACAGGGGATGGGCTATGGCTACACCTTC.

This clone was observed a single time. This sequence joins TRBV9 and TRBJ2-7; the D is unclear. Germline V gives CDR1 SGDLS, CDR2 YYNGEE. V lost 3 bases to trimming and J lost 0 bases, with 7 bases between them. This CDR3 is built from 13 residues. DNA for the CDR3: TGTGCCAGCAGCGAGAGGCCCTCCTACGAGCAGTACTTC. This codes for CASSERPSYEQYF.

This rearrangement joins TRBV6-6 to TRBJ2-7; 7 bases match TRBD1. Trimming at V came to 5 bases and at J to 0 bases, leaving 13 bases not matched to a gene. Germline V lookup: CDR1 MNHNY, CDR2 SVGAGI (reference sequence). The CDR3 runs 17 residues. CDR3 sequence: CASSPARRTGSSYEQYF. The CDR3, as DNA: TGTGCCAGCAGTCCAGCTCGTAGGACAGGTAGCTCCTACGAGCAGTACTTC.

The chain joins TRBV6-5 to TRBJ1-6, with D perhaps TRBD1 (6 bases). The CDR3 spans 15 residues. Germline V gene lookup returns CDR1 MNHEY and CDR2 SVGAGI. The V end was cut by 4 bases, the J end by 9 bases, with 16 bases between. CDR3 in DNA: TGTGCCAGCAGTTCGCAGGGGTTCTCGAGTTCACCCCTCCACTTT. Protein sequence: CASSSQGFSSSPLHF.